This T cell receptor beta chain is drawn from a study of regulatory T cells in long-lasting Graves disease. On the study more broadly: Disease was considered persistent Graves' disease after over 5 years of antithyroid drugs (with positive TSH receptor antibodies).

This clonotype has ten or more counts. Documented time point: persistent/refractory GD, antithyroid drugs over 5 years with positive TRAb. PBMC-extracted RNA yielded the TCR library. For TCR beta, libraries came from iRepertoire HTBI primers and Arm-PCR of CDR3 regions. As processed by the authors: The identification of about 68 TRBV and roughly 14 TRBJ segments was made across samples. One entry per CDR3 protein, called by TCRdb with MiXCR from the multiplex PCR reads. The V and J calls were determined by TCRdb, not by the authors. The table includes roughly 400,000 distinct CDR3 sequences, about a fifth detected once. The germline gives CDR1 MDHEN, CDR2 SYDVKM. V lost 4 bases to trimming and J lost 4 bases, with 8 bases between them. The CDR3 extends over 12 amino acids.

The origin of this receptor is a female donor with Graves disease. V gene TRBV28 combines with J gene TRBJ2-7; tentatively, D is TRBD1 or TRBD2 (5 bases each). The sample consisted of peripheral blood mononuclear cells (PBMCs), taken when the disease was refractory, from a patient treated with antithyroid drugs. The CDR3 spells CASSWDGYEQYF. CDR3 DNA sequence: TGTGCCAGCAGTTGGGACGGATACGAGCAGTACTTC.